The rows below give T cell receptor beta chains drawn from one sample of a study of T cell responses to AZD1222 COVID-19 vaccine. Data came from immunoSEQ multiplex PCR; TCRdb stores just in-frame clones and leaves some out. The sample lists fewer than 110,000 clones; about 90% were seen once. Sequences were derived from peripheral blood, sampled 28 days after the second AZD1222 dose. Receptors were obtained from an adult who received the AZD1222 COVID-19 vaccine. Both conserved end residues are trimmed from each CDR3. D genes are given only for firm matches. Clone size appears in some rows only: once, few, many, or a class for an expanded clone.

size: NA; V: TRBV7-8; D: NA; CDR3: ASSPGASSYEQY
size: NA; V: TRBV18; D: NA; CDR3: ASSPGGYEQY
size: NA; V: TRBV4-3; D: TRBD1; CDR3: ASSQLTGTGPYNEQF
size: NA; V: TRBV4-1; D: TRBD1; CDR3: ASSQWGQGLNTEAF
size: NA; V: TRBV27; D: NA; CDR3: ASSFIGYEQF
size: NA; V: TRBV28; D: NA; CDR3: ASSPRSILYGYT
size: NA; V: TRBV19; D: NA; CDR3: ASSTGMNTEAF
size: NA; V: TRBV6-2/TRBV6-3; D: NA; CDR3: ASSYGRNTGELF
size: NA; V: TRBV29-1; D: NA; CDR3: SVSTGLGSYT
size: NA; V: TRBV6-2/TRBV6-3; D: TRBD2; CDR3: ASSYPRLAGDTQY
size: once; V: TRBV5-1; D: NA; CDR3: ASSSQGPLYEQY
size: once; V: TRBV18; D: TRBD1; CDR3: ASSPRQGSTEAF
size: NA; V: TRBV4-1; D: NA; CDR3: ASSQDVGYNEQF
size: NA; V: TRBV9; D: TRBD1; CDR3: ASSARDRGLRVPGNTIY
size: NA; V: TRBV19; D: NA; CDR3: ASSPGSSYNEQF
size: NA; V: TRBV9; D: TRBD2; CDR3: ASSVGSGGAETQY
size: NA; V: TRBV5-6; D: NA; CDR3: ASSFWGEKLF
size: NA; V: TRBV6-5; D: TRBD1; CDR3: ASSYQADRAYGYT
size: NA; V: TRBV11-2; D: TRBD2; CDR3: ASSPTSTSGGETQY
size: NA; V: TRBV19; D: NA; CDR3: ASSIGQNTEAF
size: NA; V: TRBV6-2/TRBV6-3; D: NA; CDR3: ASSYRKGTEAF
size: NA; V: TRBV6-1; D: NA; CDR3: ASSERSQPQH
size: NA; V: TRBV4-1; D: NA; CDR3: ASSQAWTATGELF
size: NA; V: TRBV19; D: NA; CDR3: ASRPFSVNEKLF
size: once; V: TRBV3-1/TRBV3-2; D: NA; CDR3: ASSQGVTGVFSGNTIY
size: few; V: TRBV7-9; D: NA; CDR3: ASSPVGGNTIY
size: few; V: TRBV7-2; D: NA; CDR3: ASSLALDSPLH
size: NA; V: TRBV19; D: NA; CDR3: ASSWGPETEAF
size: NA; V: TRBV4-1; D: NA; CDR3: ASSRTTGARQPQH
size: NA; V: TRBV5-1; D: TRBD1; CDR3: ASSSTGESNYGYT
size: few; V: TRBV4-1; D: NA; CDR3: ASSQVEGNEQF
size: NA; V: TRBV5-4; D: TRBD2; CDR3: ASSSRTSGVFSTDTQY
size: NA; V: TRBV6-5; D: NA; CDR3: ASSYRASTSDYGYT
size: NA; V: TRBV5-6; D: TRBD1; CDR3: ASSWGQGASNEKLF
size: once; V: TRBV20-1; D: NA; CDR3: SARGQRGYT
size: NA; V: TRBV7-2; D: NA; CDR3: ASSPRGRGSNQPQH
size: NA; V: TRBV13; D: NA; CDR3: ASSLAGGGGYT
size: NA; V: TRBV7-9; D: NA; CDR3: ASSLAGRVDQPQH
size: NA; V: TRBV6-5; D: NA; CDR3: ASSYSKWGGNTEAF
size: NA; V: TRBV11-2; D: NA; CDR3: ASSFGESGNTEAF
size: NA; V: TRBV7-6; D: NA; CDR3: ASSLARAGGANVLT
size: NA; V: TRBV19; D: NA; CDR3: ASSIGREVGNEKLF
size: NA; V: TRBV29-1; D: NA; CDR3: SGGADTREAF
size: NA; V: TRBV2; D: TRBD1; CDR3: ASRDRGSNQPQH
size: NA; V: TRBV12-3/TRBV12-4; D: TRBD1; CDR3: ASSRTGSYEQY
size: NA; V: TRBV4-3; D: NA; CDR3: ASSQAPRDIDGYT
size: NA; V: TRBV12-5; D: NA; CDR3: ASGLGNTEAF
size: NA; V: TRBV4-3; D: TRBD1; CDR3: ASSQDPGQGASTNEKLF
size: once; V: TRBV19; D: NA; CDR3: ASSYSGRELSGANVLT
size: NA; V: TRBV27; D: NA; CDR3: ASSLASVRTEAF
size: NA; V: TRBV7-9; D: NA; CDR3: ASSLGPGVGTFYEQY
size: NA; V: TRBV11-2; D: NA; CDR3: ASSSFRGSSYEQY
size: NA; V: TRBV6-4; D: NA; CDR3: ASSRRGNYPNTGELF
size: NA; V: TRBV7-9; D: NA; CDR3: ASSLDRVWDEQF
size: NA; V: TRBV7-2; D: NA; CDR3: ASSLAGQYLQETQY